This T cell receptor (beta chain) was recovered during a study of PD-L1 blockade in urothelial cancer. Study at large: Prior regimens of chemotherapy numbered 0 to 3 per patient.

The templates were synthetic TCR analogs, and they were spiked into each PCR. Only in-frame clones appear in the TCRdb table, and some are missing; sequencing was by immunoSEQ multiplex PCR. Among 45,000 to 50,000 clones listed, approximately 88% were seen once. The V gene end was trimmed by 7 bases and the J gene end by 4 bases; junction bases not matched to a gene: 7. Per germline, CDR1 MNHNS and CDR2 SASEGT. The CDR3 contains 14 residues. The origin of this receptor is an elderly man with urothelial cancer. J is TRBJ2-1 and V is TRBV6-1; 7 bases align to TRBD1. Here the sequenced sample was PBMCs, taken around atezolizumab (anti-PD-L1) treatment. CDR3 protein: CASTYRTGYNEQFF. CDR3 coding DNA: TGTGCCAGCACCTACAGGACAGGTTACAATGAGCAGTTCTTC.